The rows below give T cell receptor beta chains drawn from one sample of a study of blood T cell repertoires in COVID-19. Generated by immunoSEQ multiplex PCR, the TCRdb table keeps only in-frame clones and is missing some. The sample has about 220,000 clones; around 80% are singletons. The sample taken for sequencing was peripheral blood. The receptors stem from an older woman with acute or convalescent COVID-19. Both conserved end residues are part of each CDR3. Fields, in order: clone size, J gene, D gene, V gene, CDR3 DNA, CDR3 protein. The D gene is left open where the match is weak. Only some rows state a clone size, as once, few, many or a class for expanded clones.

>NA|TRBJ2-1|NA|TRBV19
TGTGCCAGTAGTAGGGACACGTACAATGAGCAGTTCTTC
CASSRDTYNEQFF
>once|TRBJ2-4|NA|TRBV15
TGTGCCACCAGCAGAGATGCAGGGGCAAACATTCAGTACTTC
CATSRDAGANIQYF
>NA|TRBJ2-3|TRBD1|TRBV24-1
TGTGCCACCGGTCACAGGGGGACAGATACGCAGTATTTT
CATGHRGTDTQYF
>NA|TRBJ2-3|NA|TRBV7-6
TGTGCCAGCAGCTTAGCGAATCAAGGATTCGAGGTAGATACGCAGTATTTT
CASSLANQGFEVDTQYF
>NA|TRBJ2-2|NA|TRBV11-1
TGTGCCAGCAGCTTAGCGGGGGGGCCAACCACCGGGGAGCTGTTTTTT
CASSLAGGPTTGELFF
>few|TRBJ1-2|NA|TRBV4-3
TGCGCCAGCAGCCAAGATCCGGGGTATGGCTACACCTTC
CASSQDPGYGYTF
>NA|TRBJ2-1|TRBD2|TRBV7-2
TGTGCCAGCAGCTCAAGGGGACTAGCGCGGTACAATGAGCAGTTCTTC
CASSSRGLARYNEQFF
>NA|TRBJ1-5|TRBD1|TRBV5-6
TGTGCCAGCAGCTTGGGGGACAGAGACAATCAGCCCCAGCATTTT
CASSLGDRDNQPQHF
>NA|TRBJ1-2|NA|TRBV2
TGTGCCAGCAGTGGATCTAGCGGAAACTATGGCTACACCTTC
CASSGSSGNYGYTF
>many|TRBJ1-6|NA|TRBV5-1
TGCGCCAGCAGCTTGGCCGAAATTGGGAGCTCACCCCTCCACTTT
CASSLAEIGSSPLHF
>NA|TRBJ2-3|TRBD1|TRBV6-5
TGTGCCAGCAGTTACTCCTCGGACAGGACAGATACGCAGTATTTT
CASSYSSDRTDTQYF
>NA|TRBJ2-2|NA|TRBV10-1
TGCGCCAGCAGTCGCGAAGATCCGGGGGAGCTGTTTTTT
CASSREDPGELFF
>NA|TRBJ1-3|NA|TRBV11-2
TGTGCCAGCAGCTTAACGGGGATCTCTGGAAACACCATATATTTT
CASSLTGISGNTIYF
>NA|TRBJ1-2|NA|TRBV18
TGTGCCAGCTCACCAGGAGGGGTGGGCTATGGCTACACCTTC
CASSPGGVGYGYTF
>NA|TRBJ1-5|NA|TRBV3-1/TRBV3-2
TGTGCCAGCAGCTGGGGAAGGGGTTATAGCAATCAGCCCCAGCATTTT
CASSWGRGYSNQPQHF
>NA|TRBJ1-5|TRBD1|TRBV6-5
TGTGCCAGCAGCGGGGGGACAGGGGGCAATCAGCCCCAGCATTTT
CASSGGTGGNQPQHF
>NA|TRBJ2-3|TRBD1|TRBV28
TGTGCCAGCAGTTTAGCCGGACAGGGGGCCACAGATACGCAGTATTTT
CASSLAGQGATDTQYF
>NA|TRBJ1-4|NA|TRBV19
TGTGCCAGTAGGAGGGCGCGGACCGCGACAACTAATGAAAAACTGTTTTTT
CASRRARTATTNEKLFF
>NA|TRBJ2-1|NA|TRBV2
TGTGCCAGCAGTAAGACTCCCAACAATGAGCAGTTCTTC
CASSKTPNNEQFF
>NA|TRBJ1-4|NA|TRBV9
TGTGCCAGCAGCGTAAGACAGGACGAAAAACTGTTTTTT
CASSVRQDEKLFF
>once|TRBJ1-5|TRBD1|TRBV19
TGTGCCAGTAGTTCACGCCGGGACAGGGGTGATCAGCCCCAGCATTTT
CASSSRRDRGDQPQHF
>once|TRBJ2-3|TRBD2|TRBV10-3
TGTGCCATCGGTCAACTAGCGGGGGGGTTGGCAGATACGCAGTATTTT
CAIGQLAGGLADTQYF